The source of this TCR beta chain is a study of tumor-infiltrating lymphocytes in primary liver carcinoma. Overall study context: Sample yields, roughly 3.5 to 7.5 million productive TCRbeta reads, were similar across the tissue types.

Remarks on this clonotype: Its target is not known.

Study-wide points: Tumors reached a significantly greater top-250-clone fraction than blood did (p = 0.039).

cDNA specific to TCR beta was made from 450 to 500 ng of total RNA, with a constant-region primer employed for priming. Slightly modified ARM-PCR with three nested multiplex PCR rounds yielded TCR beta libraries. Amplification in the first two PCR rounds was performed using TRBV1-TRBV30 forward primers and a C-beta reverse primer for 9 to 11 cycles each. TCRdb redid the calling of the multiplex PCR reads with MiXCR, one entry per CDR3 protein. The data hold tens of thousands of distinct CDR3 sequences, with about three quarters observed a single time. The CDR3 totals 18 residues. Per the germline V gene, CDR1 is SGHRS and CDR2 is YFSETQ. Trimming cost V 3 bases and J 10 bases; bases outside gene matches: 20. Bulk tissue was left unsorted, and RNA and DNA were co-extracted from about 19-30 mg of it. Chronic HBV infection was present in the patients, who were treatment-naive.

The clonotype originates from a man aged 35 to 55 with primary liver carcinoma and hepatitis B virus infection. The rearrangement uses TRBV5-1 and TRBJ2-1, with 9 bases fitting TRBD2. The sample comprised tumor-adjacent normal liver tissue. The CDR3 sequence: CASSSLDTSGRTPSEQFF. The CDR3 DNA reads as TGCGCCAGCAGCTCGTTAGACACAAGCGGGAGGACGCCTTCCGAGCAGTTCTTC.